The 32 T cell receptor beta chains listed next were all sequenced from one sample in a study of blood T cell repertoires in COVID-19. Some clones are missing from TCRdb's copy, which holds only in-frame ones; the method was immunoSEQ multiplex PCR. This table holds about 58,000 clones, about 85% found once. Sequenced sample: peripheral blood. Every receptor here comes from a man aged 35-49 years with active COVID-19.

The CDR3, as DNA: TGCGCCAGCAGGTTACTAGCGGGGAGTACCGGGGAGCTGTTTTTT. Encoded protein: CASRLLAGSTGELFF. The chain is built from TRBV5-1 and TRBJ2-2; 10 bases agree with TRBD2. Germline loops: CDR1 SGHRS, CDR2 YFSETQ. V lost 5 bases to trimming and J lost 5 bases; unmatched junction nucleotides: 6. The CDR3 has 15 amino acids.

The chain links TRBV5-6 to TRBJ1-4; 9 bases align to TRBD1. There are 18 residues in the CDR3. J was trimmed by 4 bases and V by 4 bases; bases with no gene match: 14. CDR1 SGHDT and CDR2 YYEEEE come from the germline V gene. The CDR3 is CASSPKLDRGSVNEKLFF. The DNA for the CDR3 is TGTGCCAGCAGCCCGAAATTGGACAGGGGATCGGTTAATGAAAAACTGTTTTTT. Full variable domain (rest looked up from reference TRBV5-6 and TRBJ1-4): DAGVTQSPTHLIKTRGQQVTLRCSPKSGHDTVSWYQQALGQGPQFIFQYYEEEERQRGNFPDRFSGHQFPNYSSELNVNALLLGDSALYLCASSPKLDRGSVNEKLFFGSGTQLSVL.

This rearrangement joins TRBV5-1 to TRBJ1-4; 7 bases line up with TRBD1. This CDR3 region has 15 residues. With 1 base clipped from V and 8 bases from J, the junction kept 8 bases outside the gene matches. CDR1 is SGHRS, CDR2 YFSETQ, per germline. The CDR3 is CASSLYRGRGEKLFF. The CDR3 coding sequence is TGCGCCAGCAGCTTGTACAGGGGCCGGGGAGAAAAACTGTTTTTT.

The chain combines TRBV7-6 with TRBJ2-5; the match to TRBD2 covers 8 bases. With V trimmed by 6 bases and J by 3 bases, 3 bases remained unmatched. The CDR3 covers 13 residues. Per the germline V gene, CDR1 is SGHVS and CDR2 is FNYEAQ. DNA for the CDR3: TGTGCCAGCAGATTTAGCGGGAAAGAGACCCAGTACTTC. Amino acid sequence: CASRFSGKETQYF.

The V call is TRBV2, the J call TRBJ1-5, with a tentative D call TRBD1 (5 bases). Trimming removed 8 bases from V and 3 bases from J, with 8 bases in between. The germline V gene has CDR1 SNHLY and CDR2 FYNNEI. This CDR3 has 12 residues. CDR3 nucleotide sequence: TGTGCCAGCGGAGGGGACAATCAGCCCCAGCATTTT. It yields the protein CASGGDNQPQHF.

The rearrangement links TRBV11-2 to TRBJ1-1; TRBD1 is a possible D gene (6 bases). The CDR3 runs to 14 residues. CDR1 and CDR2 from the germline V gene are SGHAT and FQNNGV. The germline V and J ends were trimmed by 2 bases and 0 bases, with 7 bases remaining between them. The CDR3 nucleotides read TGTGCCAGCAGCTTACAGGGGATGAACACTGAAGCTTTCTTT. Encoded protein: CASSLQGMNTEAFF. Complete variable domain (other parts from reference TRBV11-2 and TRBJ1-1): EAGVAQSPRYKIIEKRQSVAFWCNPISGHATLYWYQQILGQGPKLLIQFQNNGVVDDSQLPKDRFSAERLKGVDSTLKIQPAKLEDSAVYLCASSLQGMNTEAFFGQGTRLTVV.

This chain joins TRBV7-9 and TRBJ2-7, with TRBD2 matching over 7 bases. The CDR3 runs to 19 residues. CDR1 is SEHNR and CDR2 is FQNEAQ in the germline V gene (reference sequence). V lost 0 bases, J lost 1 base, and 15 bases stayed unmatched. The CDR3 sequence is CASSLAPRGRGYRSYEQYF. The DNA of the CDR3 is TGTGCCAGCAGCTTAGCGCCCCGCGGGAGAGGGTATCGGTCCTACGAGCAGTACTTC.

The rearrangement uses TRBV2 and TRBJ2-5; D is unclear. Trimming stripped 3 bases from V and 0 bases from J, with 5 bases between. The CDR3 spans 13 residues. Germline-derived CDR1 and CDR2 are SNHLY and FYNNEI. CDR3 DNA: TGTGCCAGCAGTGACAGAAACCAAGAGACCCAGTACTTC. Residues: CASSDRNQETQYF.

This clone was detected once. This chain uses TRBV5-6 with TRBJ2-3; the match to TRBD2 covers 10 bases. CDR1 and CDR2 (germline): SGHDT, YYEEEE. The CDR3 runs 19 residues. V shed 4 bases, J shed 5 bases, and the junction held 19 bases outside the gene matches. CDR3 sequence: CASSPLRASGSTGLDTQYF. For the CDR3, the DNA is TGTGCCAGCAGCCCACTTCGGGCTAGCGGGAGTACGGGCCTAGATACGCAGTATTTT.

The chain recombines TRBV7-9 with TRBJ2-1, with 9 positions matching TRBD2. The J segment lost 9 bases and the V segment lost 5 bases, leaving 20 bases of the junction unmatched. The germline V gene encodes CDR1 SEHNR and CDR2 FQNEAQ (reference sequence). The CDR3 has 18 residues. CDR3 DNA sequence: TGTGCCAGCAGCCCCGCCGCGGGAGGGCCACCTACACCCGGTGAGCAGTTCTTC. Its protein product is CASSPAAGGPPTPGEQFF. The whole variable domain, remainder taken from reference TRBV7-9 and TRBJ2-1, is DTGVSQNPRHKITKRGQNVTFRCDPISEHNRLYWYRQTLGQGPEFLTYFQNEAQLEKSRLLSDRFSAERPKGSFSTLEIQRTEQGDSAMYLCASSPAAGGPPTPGEQFFGPGTRLTVL.

The gene calls are TRBV6-6 and TRBJ2-7; 8 bases are shared with TRBD1. The CDR3 has 11 amino acids. Looked up from germline, CDR1 is MNHNY and CDR2 is SVGAGI (reference sequence). V lost 6 bases to trimming and J lost 12 bases; unmatched junction nucleotides: 7. This CDR3 is CASSQGQAAYF. The CDR3 DNA is TGTGCCAGCAGCCAGGGACAGGCCGCGTACTTC.

The chain couples TRBV28 to TRBJ2-3; 10 nucleotides match TRBD1. V was clipped by 2 bases and J by 8 bases; unmatched bases: 13. CDR3 length: 17 residues. Germline assignment: CDR1 MDHEN and CDR2 SYDVKM. The CDR3, as DNA: TGTGCCAGCAGTTTAATCGGACAGGGGGTGTCAGGACCTACGCAGTATTTT. Amino acid sequence: CASSLIGQGVSGPTQYF.

The genes are TRBV7-7 and TRBJ2-6, with 12 bases aligning to TRBD1. The CDR3 is 19 residues long. Per germline, CDR1 SSHAT and CDR2 FNYEAQ (reference sequence). V trimming: 4 bases; J trimming: 4 bases; junction bases outside the gene matches: 11. The CDR3 protein is CASSSSPGQGATGANVLTF. For the CDR3, the DNA is TGTGCCAGCAGCTCCTCTCCGGGACAGGGGGCAACCGGGGCCAACGTCCTGACTTTC.

This rearrangement joins TRBV6-4 to TRBJ1-2, with 9 bases lining up with TRBD1. Germline V gene lookup returns CDR1 MRHNA and CDR2 SNTAGT. V was clipped by 3 bases and J by 6 bases; unmatched bases: 8. This CDR3 spans 15 amino acids. The CDR3: CASSDSGQGRDGYTF. The DNA for the CDR3 is TGTGCCAGCAGTGATTCCGGACAGGGGAGGGATGGCTACACCTTC.

The J gene is TRBJ1-2, the V gene TRBV6-1; D might be TRBD1 (6 bases). The germline V and J ends were trimmed by 2 bases and 4 bases, with 11 bases remaining between them. This CDR3 spans 14 amino acids. CDR1 and CDR2 (germline): MNHNS, SASEGT. The CDR3 loop reads CASSELMDSYGYTF. CDR3 DNA sequence: TGTGCCAGCAGTGAACTTATGGACAGCTATGGCTACACCTTC.

This chain joins TRBV11-2 and TRBJ2-1; possible D gene TRBD2, 6 bases. Trimming shortened V by 1 base and J by 5 bases, and 9 bases separated the two germline ends. From germline, CDR1 is SGHAT and CDR2 FQNNGV. The CDR3 runs 14 residues. The CDR3 is CASSLAGAHNEQFF. The CDR3 bases are TGTGCCAGCAGCTTAGCGGGAGCGCACAATGAGCAGTTCTTC.

The V gene is TRBV7-9, the J gene TRBJ2-7; a weak D match, TRBD2 (6 bases). This CDR3 is built from 18 residues. Trimming cost V 2 bases and J 0 bases, with 20 bases left between them. Germline CDR1 SEHNR, CDR2 FQNEAQ (reference sequence). CDR3 sequence reads: CASSLRFSGHISSYEQYF. The DNA of the CDR3 is TGTGCCAGCAGCTTACGATTCAGCGGGCACATTAGCTCCTACGAGCAGTACTTC.

V usage is TRBV9 and J usage is TRBJ1-5; maybe TRBD1 (6 bases). The CDR3 covers 16 residues. Deletions cut 7 bases from V and 11 bases from J, with 28 bases between. Germline V gives CDR1 SGDLS, CDR2 YYNGEE. CDR3 DNA sequence: TGTGCCAGCCCCGGGACACCGCTCCTCTATCGCAAGGCCCAGCATTTT. Translating gives CASPGTPLLYRKAQHF.

The chain joins TRBV2 to TRBJ1-4, with a possible D match to TRBD1 (6 bases). The CDR3 contains 13 residues. Looked up from germline, CDR1 is SNHLY and CDR2 is FYNNEI. V was pared by 4 bases and J by 6 bases, with 9 bases between. CDR3 protein: CASSAQGYEKLFF. The DNA for the CDR3 is TGTGCCAGCAGTGCCCAGGGGTATGAAAAACTGTTTTTT.

The J gene is TRBJ1-2, the V gene TRBV10-1; possible D gene TRBD1, 6 bases. There are 13 residues in the CDR3. From germline, CDR1 is WNHNN and CDR2 SYGVQD (reference sequence). Deletions cut 0 bases from V and 8 bases from J, with 10 bases between. The CDR3 loop reads CASSESQGEGYTF. The CDR3 region has the DNA TGCGCCAGCAGTGAGTCACAGGGAGAGGGCTACACCTTC.

This CDR3 reads CASSMVTAGELFF. CDR3 DNA: TGTGCCAGTAGTATGGTGACAGCCGGGGAGCTGTTTTTT. The rearrangement links TRBV19 to TRBJ2-2; D may be TRBD1 (5 bases). The CDR3 loop spans 13 amino acids. CDR1 is LNHDA and CDR2 is SQIVND in the germline V gene (reference sequence). V lost 3 bases to trimming and J lost 6 bases, with 8 bases between them.

This clone is categorized as medium-sized. The chain employs TRBV5-1 and TRBJ2-7; 12 nucleotides line up with TRBD2. V gave up 2 bases and J gave up 4 bases; unmatched junction bases: 7. In germline, CDR1 is SGHRS, CDR2 YFSETQ. The CDR3 spans 16 residues. The CDR3 region is CASSLLAGGSPYEQYF. As DNA, the CDR3 is TGCGCCAGCAGCTTACTAGCGGGAGGTTCCCCTTACGAGCAGTACTTC.

The chain uses TRBV9 and TRBJ2-1, with D possibly being TRBD2 (6 bases). The CDR3 is 14 amino acids. The germline gives CDR1 SGDLS, CDR2 YYNGEE. V shed 5 bases and J shed 5 bases, with 14 bases lying between them. CDR3 DNA: TGTGCCAGCAGTGATACCGGGACTCACAATGAGCAGTTCTTC. This translates into CASSDTGTHNEQFF.

The V gene is TRBV7-2, the J gene TRBJ2-7, with D possibly being TRBD2 (5 bases). Per germline, CDR1 SGHTA and CDR2 FQGNSA. Trimming left V 2 bases short and J 4 bases short, with 21 bases between. The CDR3 spans 17 residues. This chain's CDR3 is CASSLLVTTTPPYEQYF. In DNA form, the CDR3 reads TGTGCCAGCAGCTTATTGGTGACTACCACCCCTCCTTACGAGCAGTACTTC.

This chain links TRBV2 with TRBJ2-3; TRBD2 matches 7 bases. The CDR3 contains 18 residues. V was pared by 9 bases and J by 3 bases, with 21 bases of the junction left unmatched. Germline lookup yields CDR1 SNHLY and CDR2 FYNNEI. CDR3 DNA sequence: TGTGCCAGTCGCCTTACAATCGGAGCGGGGAGGGGAACAGATACGCAGTATTTT. It is translated as CASRLTIGAGRGTDTQYF.

The rearrangement uses TRBV20-1 and TRBJ2-7, with D perhaps matching TRBD1 (5 bases). CDR3 length: 11 amino acids. Trimming cost V 0 bases and J 6 bases, with 6 bases left between them. Germline V CDR1 and CDR2: DFQATT, SNEGSKA (reference sequence). This chain's CDR3 is CSARDQGEQYF. The CDR3 DNA follows: TGCAGTGCTAGAGATCAGGGCGAGCAGTACTTC.

The J gene is TRBJ1-4, the V gene TRBV30; 10 nucleotides match TRBD1. This CDR3 has 15 residues. CDR1 is GTSNPN, CDR2 SVGIG, per germline (reference sequence). V was pared by 5 bases and J by 0 bases, with 3 bases of the junction left unmatched. The CDR3 DNA reads as TGTGCCTGGGGGGACAGGGGCGCAACTAATGAAAAACTGTTTTTT. Encoded protein: CAWGDRGATNEKLFF. Complete variable domain (other parts from reference TRBV30 and TRBJ1-4): SQTIHQWPATLVQPVGSPLSLECTVEGTSNPNLYWYRQAAGRGLQLLFYSVGIGQISSEVPQNLSASRPQDRQFILSSKKLLLSDSGFYLCAWGDRGATNEKLFFGSGTQLSVL.

This chain links TRBV4-1 with TRBJ2-7; 8 bases align to TRBD2. V trimming: 9 bases; J trimming: 3 bases; junction bases outside the gene matches: 13. CDR1 and CDR2 from the germline V gene are MGHRA and YSYEKL. This CDR3 has 15 amino acids. CDR3 DNA: TGCGCCAGTAACGATCGGCCAGCGGGAGACTACGAGCAGTACTTC. Translation gives CASNDRPAGDYEQYF.

The chain links TRBV7-9 to TRBJ2-3; D perhaps matches TRBD1 (5 bases). The length of the CDR3 is 16 residues. Trimming removed 5 bases at V and 3 bases at J, with 18 bases between. Germline V gene lookup returns CDR1 SEHNR and CDR2 FQNEAQ (reference sequence). The CDR3 protein is CASSPQGWQGTDTQYF. CDR3 coding DNA: TGTGCCAGCAGCCCCCAAGGCTGGCAGGGTACAGATACGCAGTATTTT.

The rearrangement links TRBV29-1 to TRBJ1-1, with D hard to call. The V end lost 6 bases, the J end lost 7 bases, and 9 bases lay between the germline ends. The CDR3 has 10 residues. Per the germline V gene, CDR1 is SQVTM and CDR2 is ANQGSEA. CDR3 DNA: TGCAGCGTCCGTCGGGGTGAAGCTTTCTTT. Translation: CSVRRGEAFF.

The chain employs TRBV6-5 and TRBJ2-7, with TRBD1 matching over 9 bases. Germline-derived CDR1 and CDR2 are MNHEY and SVGAGI. J was trimmed by 4 bases and V by 5 bases; bases with no gene match: 6. The CDR3 sequence is 14 residues long. CDR3 DNA: TGTGCCAGCAGTCGAGGACAGGGGTCTTACGAGCAGTACTTC. It translates to CASSRGQGSYEQYF.

This clone was seen a single time. The CDR3 DNA reads as TGTGCCAGCAGCGCCCGGGACTCCACTGAAGCTTTCTTT. It specifies CASSARDSTEAFF. The V and J genes are TRBV6-5 and TRBJ1-1; TRBD1 might be the D (5 bases). The CDR3 consists of 13 residues. Germline CDR1 and CDR2: MNHEY and SVGAGI. Trimming left V 6 bases short and J 4 bases short, with 12 bases between.